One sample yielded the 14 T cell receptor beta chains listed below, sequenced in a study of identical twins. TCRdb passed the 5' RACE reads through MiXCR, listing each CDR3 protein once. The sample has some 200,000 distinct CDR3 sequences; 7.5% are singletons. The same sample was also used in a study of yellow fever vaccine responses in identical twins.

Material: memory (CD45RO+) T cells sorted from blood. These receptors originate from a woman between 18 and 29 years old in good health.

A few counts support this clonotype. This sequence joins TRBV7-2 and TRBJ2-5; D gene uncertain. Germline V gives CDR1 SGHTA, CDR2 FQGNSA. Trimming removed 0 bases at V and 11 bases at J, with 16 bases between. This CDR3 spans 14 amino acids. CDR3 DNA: TGTGCCAGCAGCTTAGCCGGGTCCCCTACGGGTCAGTACTTC. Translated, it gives CASSLAGSPTGQYF.

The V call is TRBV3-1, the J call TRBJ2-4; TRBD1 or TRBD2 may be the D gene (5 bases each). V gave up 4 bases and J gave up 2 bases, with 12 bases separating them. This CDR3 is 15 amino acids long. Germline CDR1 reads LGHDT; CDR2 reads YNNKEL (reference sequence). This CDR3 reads CASSRDPGTKNIQYF. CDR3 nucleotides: TGTGCCAGCAGCCGGGACCCTGGGACCAAAAACATTCAGTACTTC.

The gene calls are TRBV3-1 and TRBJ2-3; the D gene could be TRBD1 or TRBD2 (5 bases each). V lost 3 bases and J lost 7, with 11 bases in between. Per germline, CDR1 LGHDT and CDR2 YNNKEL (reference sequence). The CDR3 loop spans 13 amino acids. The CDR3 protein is CASSQGRANTQYF. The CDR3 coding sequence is TGTGCCAGCAGCCAGGGGCGGGCAAATACGCAGTATTTT.

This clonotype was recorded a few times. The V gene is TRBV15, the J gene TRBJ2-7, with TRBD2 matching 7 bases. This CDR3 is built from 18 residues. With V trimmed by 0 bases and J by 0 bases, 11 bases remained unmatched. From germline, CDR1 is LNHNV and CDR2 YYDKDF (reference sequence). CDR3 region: CATSRDRNPSGRSYEQYF. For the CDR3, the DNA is TGTGCCACCAGCAGAGATCGGAATCCTAGCGGCCGCTCCTACGAGCAGTACTTC.

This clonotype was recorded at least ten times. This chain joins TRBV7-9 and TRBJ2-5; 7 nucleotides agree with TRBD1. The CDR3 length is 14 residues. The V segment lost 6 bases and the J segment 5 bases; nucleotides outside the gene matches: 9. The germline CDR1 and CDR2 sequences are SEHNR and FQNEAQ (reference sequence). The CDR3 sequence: CASRTRGPEETQYF. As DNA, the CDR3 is TGTGCCAGCAGGACGAGGGGGCCGGAGGAGACCCAGTACTTC.

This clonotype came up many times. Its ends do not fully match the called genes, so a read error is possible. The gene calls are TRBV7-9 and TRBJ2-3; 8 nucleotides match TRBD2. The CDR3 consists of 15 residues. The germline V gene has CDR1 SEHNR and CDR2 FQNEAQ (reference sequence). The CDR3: CASSPRGGGTNTQYF. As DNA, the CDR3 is TGTGCCAGCAGCCCACGGGGGGGCGGCACAAATACGCAGTATTTT.

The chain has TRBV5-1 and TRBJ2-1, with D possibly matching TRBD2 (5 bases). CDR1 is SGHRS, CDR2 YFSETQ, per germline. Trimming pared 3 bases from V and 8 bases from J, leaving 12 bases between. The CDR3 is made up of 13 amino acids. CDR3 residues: CASSSEVKDEQFF. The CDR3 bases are TGCGCCAGCAGCTCGGAGGTCAAGGATGAGCAGTTCTTC.

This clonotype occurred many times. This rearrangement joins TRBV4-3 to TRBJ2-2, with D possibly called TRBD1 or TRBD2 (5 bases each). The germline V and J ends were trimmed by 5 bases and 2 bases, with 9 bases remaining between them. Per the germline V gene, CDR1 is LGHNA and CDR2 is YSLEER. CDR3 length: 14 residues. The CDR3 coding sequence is TGCGCCAGCAGCGGGGGACCCAACACCGGGGAGCTGTTTTTT. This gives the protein CASSGGPNTGELFF.

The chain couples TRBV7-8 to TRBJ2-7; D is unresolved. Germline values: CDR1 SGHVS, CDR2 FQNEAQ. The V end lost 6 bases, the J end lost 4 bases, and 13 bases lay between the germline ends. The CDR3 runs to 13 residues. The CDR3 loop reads CASRLNPIYEQYF. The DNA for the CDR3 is TGTGCCAGCAGGCTAAACCCCATTTACGAGCAGTACTTC.

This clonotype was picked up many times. CDR3 sequence reads: CASSQSGGGPADTQYF. CDR3 in DNA: TGTGCCAGCAGCCAGTCGGGGGGAGGGCCTGCGGATACGCAGTATTTT. The J gene is TRBJ2-3, the V gene TRBV7-2, with TRBD2 matching over 7 bases. V trimming: 5 bases; J trimming: 6 bases; junction bases outside the gene matches: 14. The length of the CDR3 is 16 residues. CDR1 is SGHTA, CDR2 FQGNSA, per germline.

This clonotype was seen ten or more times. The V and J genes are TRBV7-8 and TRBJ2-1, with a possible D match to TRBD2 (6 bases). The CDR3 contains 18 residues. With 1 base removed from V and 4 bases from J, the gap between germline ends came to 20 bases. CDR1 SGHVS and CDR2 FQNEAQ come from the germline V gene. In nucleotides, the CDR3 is TGTGCCAGCAGCTTAGTGCGCCCTGGGCTAGCGCCATACAATGAGCAGTTCTTC. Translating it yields CASSLVRPGLAPYNEQFF.

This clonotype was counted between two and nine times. The CDR3 region is CAINGDNSYEQYF. The CDR3 nucleotides are TGTGCCATCAATGGCGACAACTCCTACGAGCAGTACTTC. The chain has TRBV10-3 and TRBJ2-7; D not resolved. Germline loops: CDR1 ENHRY, CDR2 SYGVKD. Trimming shortened V by 7 bases and J by 0 bases, and 10 bases separated the two germline ends. The CDR3 has 13 amino acids.

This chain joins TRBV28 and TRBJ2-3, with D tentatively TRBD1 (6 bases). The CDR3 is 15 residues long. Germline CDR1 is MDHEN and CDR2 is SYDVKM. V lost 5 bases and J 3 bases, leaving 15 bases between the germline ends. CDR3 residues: CASSVSTGRTDTQYF. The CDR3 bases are TGTGCCAGCAGTGTGTCAACAGGGCGAACAGATACGCAGTATTTT.

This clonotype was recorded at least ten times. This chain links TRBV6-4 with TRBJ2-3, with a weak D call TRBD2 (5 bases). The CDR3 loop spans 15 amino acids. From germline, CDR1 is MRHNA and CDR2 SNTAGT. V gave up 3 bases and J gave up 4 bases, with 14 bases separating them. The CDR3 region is CASSEREGGADTQYF. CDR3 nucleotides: TGTGCCAGCAGTGAGAGGGAAGGAGGAGCAGATACGCAGTATTTT.